This is a list of T cell receptor beta chains from one sample in a study of OX40 agonist ivuxolimab in advanced cancers. The protocol was immunoSEQ multiplex PCR, while the TCRdb copy is restricted to in-frame clones and leaves out a portion. The data hold 60,000 to 70,000 clones, with roughly four fifths observed a single time. The sequenced sample was CD4+ or CD8+ T cells sorted from blood, obtained in a trial of the OX40 agonist ivuxolimab. The receptors were sampled from an adult with an advanced solid tumor such as melanoma, head and neck, liver or kidney cancer. Each CDR3 is given without its conserved first and last residue. The D gene is left open where the match is weak.

D: TRBD1; V: TRBV5-5; CDR3: ASSSMTGGGSETQY
D: TRBD2; V: TRBV29-1; CDR3: SVVGTSGGYNEQF
D: NA; V: TRBV11-2; CDR3: ASSASGTMNTEAF
D: TRBD1; V: TRBV7-9; CDR3: ASTHGQGAQGRETQY
D: NA; V: TRBV5-1; CDR3: ASSRAGQNTEAF
D: NA; V: TRBV4-3; CDR3: ASSQDWGGPFSNTGELF
D: TRBD1; V: TRBV18; CDR3: ASSPWVTGGPNTEAF
D: TRBD1; V: TRBV27; CDR3: ASSPHGQGEGYT
D: NA; V: TRBV5-8; CDR3: ASSLIGGASEKLF
D: NA; V: TRBV14; CDR3: ASSQDDAGASTDTQY
D: NA; V: TRBV19; CDR3: ASSAIAGIGKETQY
D: NA; V: TRBV27; CDR3: ASKLMAGGLGNNQPQH
D: TRBD1; V: TRBV27; CDR3: ASSLVGILGQGDNLAKNIQY
D: TRBD1; V: TRBV5-1; CDR3: ASSLAPRALDRLGTDTQY
D: NA; V: TRBV12-1; CDR3: ASSFTTTNEKLF
D: NA; V: TRBV7-9; CDR3: ASSPSPQTQY
D: NA; V: TRBV28; CDR3: ASSYNEQF
D: NA; V: TRBV7-9; CDR3: ASSSRSLATDTQY
D: NA; V: TRBV6-5; CDR3: ASSYLQISTSTEAF
D: NA; V: TRBV5-1; CDR3: ASSFTGAGNTIY
D: TRBD1; V: TRBV6-5; CDR3: ASSWTGGYNQPQH
D: TRBD1; V: TRBV2; CDR3: ASRGHRDSKAF
D: TRBD1; V: TRBV7-2; CDR3: ASSSSQGAHEQY
D: TRBD2; V: TRBV30; CDR3: AWSALAGGPKDTQY
D: TRBD2; V: TRBV7-2; CDR3: ASSLTAGVRF
D: TRBD1; V: TRBV19; CDR3: ASSIRDSYEQY
D: NA; V: TRBV11-2; CDR3: ASSPLNEQF
D: TRBD1; V: TRBV5-1; CDR3: ASSQRQGANTGELF
D: TRBD1; V: TRBV5-4; CDR3: ASSRTGSNTGELF
D: NA; V: TRBV28; CDR3: ASSPSGGDTEAF
D: NA; V: TRBV19; CDR3: ASSIGRSGKNIQY
D: TRBD1; V: TRBV9; CDR3: ASSESWTGTTDTQY
D: TRBD1; V: TRBV9; CDR3: ASSAGQGFDEQY
D: NA; V: TRBV5-1; CDR3: ASSQKTGSTSPTEQF
D: NA; V: TRBV15; CDR3: ATSRGNEQY
D: NA; V: TRBV19; CDR3: ASSKQGNNEKLF
D: NA; V: TRBV5-6; CDR3: ASSFQTYEQY
D: NA; V: TRBV28; CDR3: ASSFSGPNQPQH
D: NA; V: TRBV5-4; CDR3: ASSPWNQETQY
D: TRBD2; V: TRBV9; CDR3: ASSTRTSGSINEQF
D: NA; V: TRBV27; CDR3: ASSFVGAEQF
D: NA; V: TRBV19; CDR3: ASSINRGNQPQH
D: NA; V: TRBV6-1; CDR3: ASSAGGNQPQH
D: NA; V: TRBV6-5; CDR3: ASSYPAGAGGQEAF
D: NA; V: TRBV7-8; CDR3: ASSLAEGRGYT
D: NA; V: TRBV20-1; CDR3: SAYGIYEQY
D: NA; V: TRBV19; CDR3: ASSFSGELF
D: NA; V: TRBV15; CDR3: ATSRDYEYNEQF
D: NA; V: TRBV5-1; CDR3: ASALPSTDTQY
D: TRBD2; V: TRBV28; CDR3: ASSFALAGSYEQY
D: NA; V: TRBV6-1; CDR3: ASSEAPGSNQPQH
D: TRBD1; V: TRBV27; CDR3: ASSPLRQGATYEQY
D: NA; V: TRBV7-9; CDR3: ASSQTGNTIY
D: TRBD1; V: TRBV6-5; CDR3: ASNQPQGPLF
D: NA; V: TRBV5-4; CDR3: ASSFRGQDEQF
D: NA; V: TRBV4-2; CDR3: ASSQVSGTGANVLT
D: TRBD2; V: TRBV4-1; CDR3: ASSEGGIAGGAGELF